One and the same sample provided the 32 T cell receptor beta chains below, sequenced in a study of vaccination and CD4 T cells after COVID-19. For these receptors, no antigen is known. Noted treatment: roughly ten-day PBMC culture with coronavirus spike peptide pools or control peptides (ViraFEST assay). The study sequenced cultured CD4+ T cell DNA using the Oncomine TCR Beta short-read assay. Each CDR3 protein gets one entry after TCRdb re-called the PCR reads with MiXCR. This sample has about 13,000 distinct CDR3 sequences, with around 40% found just once. Sequenced: cultured CD4+ T cells from blood. These TCRs come from a human donor with COVID-19.

This clonotype is deemed medium-sized. This chain links TRBV4-2 with TRBJ1-2; D unclear. V dropped 4 bases and J dropped 6 bases, with 18 bases sitting between them. The CDR3 length is 15 residues. Per the germline V gene, CDR1 is LGHNA and CDR2 is YNFKEQ. The CDR3 protein is CASSPQRGGVDGYTF. CDR3 in DNA: TGTGCCAGCAGCCCCCAGCGCGGCGGTGTCGATGGCTACACCTTC.

This clonotype was recorded once. The chain recombines TRBV9 with TRBJ2-1; no reliable D call. Trimming took off 0 bases at V and 7 bases at J, with 8 bases between the two ends. CDR3 size: 13 residues. CDR1 and CDR2 (germline): SGDLS, YYNGEE. CDR3 region: CASSVGTQNEQFF. The CDR3 DNA follows: TGTGCCAGCAGCGTAGGGACGCAGAATGAGCAGTTCTTC.

This clonotype was counted between two and nine times. The V and J genes are TRBV25-1 and TRBJ1-5; 8 bases align to TRBD1. This CDR3 has 15 residues. J gave up 3 bases and V 3 bases, and 4 bases lay outside the gene matches. Germline V CDR1 and CDR2: MGHDK, SYGVNS. The CDR3 DNA sequence: TGTGCCAGCAGTGAGCGGGGACAGGCCAATCAGCCCCAGCATTTT. Protein: CASSERGQANQPQHF.

The rearrangement joins TRBV5-4 to TRBJ1-5; D is possibly TRBD1 (5 bases). Per the germline V gene, CDR1 is SGHNT and CDR2 is YYREEE (reference sequence). V was clipped by 3 bases and J by 0 bases, with 13 bases between them. CDR3 length equals 16 residues. CDR3 sequence reads: CASSSRDSPSNQPQHF. Here the CDR3 DNA reads TGTGCCAGCAGCTCCAGAGACAGTCCTAGCAATCAGCCCCAGCATTTT.

The V call is TRBV7-2, the J call TRBJ2-3, with D possibly called TRBD1 or TRBD2 (6 bases each). CDR1 is SGHTA, CDR2 FQGNSA, per germline. Trimming left V 1 base short and J 0 bases short, with 14 bases between. The length of the CDR3 is 17 residues. CDR3 loop: CASSLVGLGGSTDTQYF. The CDR3 DNA sequence: TGTGCCAGCAGCTTAGTGGGATTAGGGGGGAGCACAGATACGCAGTATTTT.

This clonotype occurred a few times. The chain is built from TRBV6-1 and TRBJ2-7; weak D call: TRBD2 (7 bases). The germline V gene has CDR1 MNHNS and CDR2 SASEGT. The CDR3 has 17 amino acids. V was clipped by 0 bases and J by 4 bases, with 19 bases between them. The CDR3 sequence: CASSEAGRGGGGYEQYF. The CDR3 DNA reads TGTGCCAGCAGTGAAGCAGGCAGAGGGGGGGGCGGTTACGAGCAGTACTTC.

V usage is TRBV20-1 and J usage is TRBJ2-2, with 7 bases identical to TRBD2. After removal of 4 bases from V and 4 bases from J, the junction contained 6 bases not matched to a gene. This CDR3 region has 14 residues. Germline V lookup: CDR1 DFQATT, CDR2 SNEGSKA (reference sequence). Written as DNA, the CDR3 is TGCAGTGCTACCCCGGGACTAACCACCGGGGAGCTGTTTTTT. It encodes CSATPGLTTGELFF.

The chain employs TRBV9 and TRBJ1-5, with 7 positions matching TRBD1. This CDR3 comprises 15 residues. The V and J ends lost 3 bases and 3 bases, in that order; junction bases with no gene match: 6. The germline V gene has CDR1 SGDLS and CDR2 YYNGEE. As DNA, the CDR3 is TGTGCCAGCAGCGCCAGTGGGACAGACAATCAGCCCCAGCATTTT. It encodes CASSASGTDNQPQHF.

This clonotype was observed a few times. This chain uses TRBV7-2 with TRBJ1-2, with D perhaps TRBD1 (5 bases). Germline CDR1 is SGHTA and CDR2 is FQGNSA. Trimming left V 1 base short and J 3 bases short, with 9 bases between. The CDR3 extends over 14 amino acids. CDR3 in amino acids: CASSLGGEYYGYTF. CDR3 nucleotides: TGTGCCAGCAGCTTAGGGGGCGAGTACTATGGCTACACCTTC.

The chain joins TRBV20-1 to TRBJ1-2, with 7 bases matching TRBD1. The junction had 9 bases not matched to a gene; V was cut back by 0 bases and J by 5 bases. Germline CDR1 is DFQATT and CDR2 is SNEGSKA (reference sequence). The CDR3 has 15 amino acids. CDR3 loop: CSARDPGGWRYGYTF. CDR3 DNA: TGCAGTGCTAGAGATCCAGGGGGTTGGAGGTATGGCTACACCTTC.

This clonotype was counted a few times. V usage is TRBV28 and J usage is TRBJ2-2; unclear D gene. The V end was cut by 3 bases, the J end by 10 bases, with 9 bases between. Germline-derived CDR1 and CDR2 are MDHEN and SYDVKM. This CDR3 contains 12 residues. CDR3 bases: TGTGCCAGCAGTTTCAACCCGGCGGAGCTGTTTTTT. Translation: CASSFNPAELFF. Full variable domain (missing parts from reference TRBV28 and TRBJ2-2): DVKVTQSSRYLVKRTGEKVFLECVQDMDHENMFWYRQDPGLGLRLIYFSYDVKMKEKGDIPEGYSVSREKKERFSLILESASTNQTSMYLCASSFNPAELFFGEGSRLTVL.

This clonotype was counted a single time. The chain carries TRBV20-1 and TRBJ1-1; D gene unclear. The CDR3 length is 11 residues. Germline values: CDR1 DFQATT, CDR2 SNEGSKA (reference sequence). V lost 4 bases to trimming and J lost 6 bases, with 9 bases between them. This CDR3 is CSAKEAAEAFF. The CDR3 DNA sequence: TGCAGTGCTAAAGAGGCCGCTGAAGCTTTCTTT.

This clonotype was counted between two and nine times. This chain uses TRBV7-9 with TRBJ1-6, with D possibly being TRBD1 (5 bases). Germline V gene sequence: CDR1 SEHNR, CDR2 FQNEAQ (reference sequence). The V end lost 5 bases, the J end lost 9 bases, and 17 bases lay between the germline ends. This CDR3 is 15 amino acids long. CDR3 sequence (DNA): TGTGCCAGCAGCCTCCGATCGGGGGAGAGTTCACCCCTCCACTTT. Translated, it gives CASSLRSGESSPLHF.

This clonotype was counted only a few times. V gene TRBV7-2 combines with J gene TRBJ1-1, with unresolved D. The CDR3 loop spans 12 amino acids. Germline V gene sequence: CDR1 SGHTA, CDR2 FQGNSA. V lost 5 bases and J 3 bases, leaving 7 bases between the germline ends. The chain's CDR3 is CASSPEYTEAFF. CDR3 nucleotide sequence: TGTGCCAGCAGCCCGGAATACACTGAAGCTTTCTTT. The full variable domain, completed using reference TRBV7-2 and TRBJ1-1, is GAGVSQSPSNKVTEKGKDVELRCDPISGHTALYWYRQSLGQGLEFLIYFQGNSAPDKSGLPSDRFSAERTGGSVSTLTIQRTQQEDSAVYLCASSPEYTEAFFGQGTRLTVV.

The chain uses TRBV7-9 and TRBJ1-3; D is ambiguous. This CDR3 has 14 residues. Trimming cost V 1 base and J 0 bases, with 4 bases left between them. CDR1 and CDR2 from the germline V gene are SEHNR and FQNEAQ (reference sequence). CDR3 loop: CASSLDGSGNTIYF. The DNA of the CDR3 is TGTGCCAGCAGCTTAGACGGCTCTGGAAACACCATATATTTT. The whole variable domain, remainder taken from reference TRBV7-9 and TRBJ1-3, is DTGVSQNPRHKITKRGQNVTFRCDPISEHNRLYWYRQTLGQGPEFLTYFQNEAQLEKSRLLSDRFSAERPKGSFSTLEIQRTEQGDSAMYLCASSLDGSGNTIYFGEGSWLTVV.

The V and J genes are TRBV4-3 and TRBJ1-1; 9 bases line up with TRBD1. The V gene's germline CDR1 is LGHNA and CDR2 YSLEER. There are 15 residues in the CDR3. Germline trimming cut 0 bases from V and 5 bases from J; bases unmatched to any gene: 4. The CDR3 sequence: CASSQEGQGGTEAFF. The CDR3, as DNA: TGCGCCAGCAGCCAAGAGGGACAGGGAGGGACTGAAGCTTTCTTT.

The V gene is TRBV12-3 or TRBV12-4, the J gene TRBJ2-5; a possible D gene is TRBD2 (6 bases). V was shortened by 3 bases and J by 5 bases, with 16 bases between the two germline ends. There are 15 residues in the CDR3. CDR3 region: CASSLDGRGRETQYF. CDR3 in DNA: TGTGCCAGCAGTTTGGATGGGCGGGGAAGGGAGACCCAGTACTTC.

This chain connects TRBV6-5 to TRBJ2-3; D uncertain. This CDR3 has 15 residues. CDR1 and CDR2 from the germline V gene are MNHEY and SVGAGI. V was trimmed by 3 bases and J by 3 bases, leaving 13 bases between them. CDR3 coding DNA: TGTGCCAGCAGTTATGTGCGCTCGATGACAGATACGCAGTATTTT. It encodes CASSYVRSMTDTQYF.

This clonotype was observed a handful of times. The genes are TRBV10-3 and TRBJ1-5; 8 positions match TRBD1. The CDR3 runs 15 residues. In germline, CDR1 is ENHRY, CDR2 SYGVKD. V lost 8 bases to trimming and J lost 5 bases; unmatched junction nucleotides: 11. CDR3 sequence reads: CAISSDRVSDQPQHF. As DNA, the CDR3 is TGTGCCATCTCGTCGGACAGGGTCTCGGATCAGCCCCAGCATTTT.

This clonotype was observed once. V is TRBV25-1 and J is TRBJ2-2; 8 positions match TRBD1. The CDR3 length is 16 residues. CDR1 MGHDK and CDR2 SYGVNS come from the germline V gene. V shed 5 bases and J 0 bases; nucleotides not matched to a gene: 5. The CDR3 loop reads CASSPLGQANTGELFF. The CDR3 coding sequence is TGTGCCAGCAGTCCTCTGGGACAGGCGAACACCGGGGAGCTGTTTTTT.

The chain couples TRBV11-2 to TRBJ1-1; weak D call: TRBD1 (5 bases). Trimming shortened V by 5 bases and J by 0 bases, and 10 bases separated the two germline ends. This CDR3 spans 14 amino acids. Per germline, CDR1 SGHAT and CDR2 FQNNGV. The CDR3 here is CASSPGFMNTEAFF. In DNA, the CDR3 is TGTGCCAGCAGCCCAGGGTTCATGAACACTGAAGCTTTCTTT. Variable domain in full (rest from reference TRBV11-2 and TRBJ1-1): EAGVAQSPRYKIIEKRQSVAFWCNPISGHATLYWYQQILGQGPKLLIQFQNNGVVDDSQLPKDRFSAERLKGVDSTLKIQPAKLEDSAVYLCASSPGFMNTEAFFGQGTRLTVV.

V is TRBV20-1 and J is TRBJ2-7; D is perhaps TRBD1 (6 bases). Trimming stripped 5 bases from V and 0 bases from J, with 14 bases between. Germline V CDR1 and CDR2: DFQATT, SNEGSKA (reference sequence). The CDR3 sequence is 14 residues long. The CDR3 coding sequence is TGCAGTGCTCGTCGACAGGTTAGCTCCTACGAGCAGTACTTC. It codes for CSARRQVSSYEQYF.

The chain recombines TRBV25-1 with TRBJ2-2, with D perhaps TRBD1 (5 bases). The CDR3 loop spans 14 amino acids. Trimming stripped 7 bases from V and 4 bases from J, with 13 bases between. Germline V CDR1 and CDR2: MGHDK, SYGVNS. CDR3: CASTGSWGTGELFF. CDR3 sequence (DNA): TGTGCCAGCACAGGGTCCTGGGGCACCGGGGAGCTGTTTTTT.

This chain links TRBV6-2 or TRBV6-3 with TRBJ1-5; 8 bases line up with TRBD1. Germline V gives CDR1 MNHEY, CDR2 SVGEGT. V lost 5 bases, J lost 7 bases, and 10 bases stayed unmatched. The CDR3 has 15 residues. The CDR3 here is CASSQDREFGQPQHF. DNA of the CDR3: TGTGCCAGCAGTCAGGACAGGGAATTTGGGCAGCCCCAGCATTTT.

This clonotype showed up just once. This chain joins TRBV7-6 and TRBJ1-4, with 7 bases lining up with TRBD1. V lost 10 bases and J lost 3; bases outside the gene matches: 2. Germline CDR1 SGHVS, CDR2 FNYEAQ. The length of the CDR3 is 12 residues. This CDR3 is CAIRGSNEKLFF. For the CDR3, the DNA is TGTGCCATCAGGGGGTCTAATGAAAAACTGTTTTTT.

This clonotype has only a few counts. The chain recombines TRBV20-1 with TRBJ2-2; tentative D call: TRBD1 (6 bases). CDR3 length equals 12 residues. Germline CDR1 is DFQATT and CDR2 is SNEGSKA (reference sequence). V lost 6 bases to trimming and J lost 6 bases, with 11 bases between them. CDR3 amino acids: CSATQGPGELFF. The DNA of the CDR3 is TGCAGTGCGACTCAGGGGCCCGGGGAGCTGTTTTTT.

This clonotype has just one count. J is TRBJ2-3 and V is TRBV29-1; 11 bases are a match to TRBD2. The CDR3 loop spans 16 amino acids. The V gene end was trimmed by 0 bases and the J gene end by 7 bases; junction bases not matched to a gene: 9. From germline, CDR1 is SQVTM and CDR2 ANQGSEA. As DNA, the CDR3 is TGCAGCGTTGAAGATCAGCGTAGCGGGGGGGCACATACGCAGTATTTT. As protein: CSVEDQRSGGAHTQYF.

V is TRBV29-1 and J is TRBJ2-2; D gene ambiguous. The CDR3 consists of 12 residues. Germline assignment: CDR1 SQVTM and CDR2 ANQGSEA. V lost 4 bases and J lost 1, with 4 bases in between. The CDR3 loop is CSVGQNTGELFF. CDR3 DNA sequence: TGCAGCGTTGGACAGAACACCGGGGAGCTGTTTTTT.

This clonotype has just a few counts. V usage is TRBV20-1 and J usage is TRBJ1-6, with 7 nucleotides matching TRBD1. V lost 0 bases and J lost 10; bases outside the gene matches: 9. There are 15 residues in the CDR3. Germline assignment: CDR1 DFQATT and CDR2 SNEGSKA (reference sequence). This CDR3 reads CSARDPTGVNSPLHF. The CDR3 nucleotides are TGCAGTGCTAGAGATCCTACAGGGGTAAACTCACCCCTCCACTTT.

A few counts support this clonotype. The rearrangement links TRBV27 to TRBJ1-1; the D is unclear. Trimming shortened V by 3 bases and J by 5 bases, and 13 bases separated the two germline ends. Germline lookup yields CDR1 MNHEY and CDR2 SMNVEV (reference sequence). There are 14 residues in the CDR3. The CDR3 spells CASSFRAPRTEAFF. CDR3 nucleotides: TGTGCCAGCAGTTTTCGGGCACCTAGGACTGAAGCTTTCTTT.

The chain has TRBV6-5 and TRBJ2-2; 8 nucleotides agree with TRBD1. CDR1 and CDR2 from the germline V gene are MNHEY and SVGAGI. The CDR3 extends over 16 amino acids. Unmatched junction bases numbered 6, after V lost 2 bases and J lost 4 bases. DNA of the CDR3: TGTGCCAGCAGTTACCCGGCAGGGGGCAGCACCGGGGAGCTGTTTTTT. This translates into CASSYPAGGSTGELFF.

J is TRBJ1-1 and V is TRBV30; 8 positions agree with TRBD1. CDR1 GTSNPN and CDR2 SVGIG come from the germline V gene (reference sequence). The CDR3 is 12 amino acids. The V segment lost 3 bases and the J segment 6 bases; nucleotides outside the gene matches: 3. The CDR3 sequence is CAWRDRVAEAFF. The DNA for the CDR3 is TGTGCCTGGAGGGACAGGGTGGCTGAAGCTTTCTTT.